Included here is one T cell receptor beta chain sequence, with context. The data stem from a study of T-cell reconstitution after alpha-beta-depleted transplantation in children. It was with unique molecular identifiers that the TCRbeta library was prepared. TCRdb used MiXCR to reprocess the PCR reads, holding one entry per CDR3 protein. Of some 590,000 distinct CDR3 sequences listed, approximately 10% were seen once; the top ten hold roughly 4%. V lost 0 bases and J lost 3; bases outside the gene matches: 6. The CDR3 has 16 amino acids. Germline V gene lookup returns CDR1 SGHRS and CDR2 YFSETQ. This receptor was obtained from a human donor who donated a stem cell graft to a child with acute myeloid leukemia. The genes are TRBV5-1 and TRBJ1-5; 7 bases are a match to TRBD1. Source: PBMCs from the stem cell graft donor, taken from the stem cell graft. CDR3 nucleotides: TGCGCCAGCAGCTTGGGGGACAGCCGAAACAATCAGCCCCAGCATTTT. Translating gives CASSLGDSRNNQPQHF.